The clone carrying this T cell receptor beta chain was seen a few times. Its antigen is not known. The entry originates in a study of identical twins. Findings and limits, study-wide: Beta out-of-frame sequences showed weaker excess sharing between twins.

Trimming pared 6 bases from V and 5 bases from J, leaving 14 bases between. Germline values: CDR1 SGHVS, CDR2 FNYEAQ. CDR3 length equals 13 residues. One entry per CDR3 protein results from TCRdb running MiXCR on the 5' RACE reads. The data contain approximately 630,000 distinct CDR3 sequences, roughly 7.1% of them singletons. This sample also belongs to another study, concerning yellow fever vaccine responses in identical twins.

This receptor was taken from a woman between 18 and 29 years old in good health. The V and J genes are TRBV7-6 and TRBJ2-7; tentative D call: TRBD1 (6 bases). The sequencing input was PBMCs. The DNA of the CDR3 is TGTGCCAGCAGTCCCCGCAGGGGCCACGAGCAGTACTTC. Its translation: CASSPRRGHEQYF.